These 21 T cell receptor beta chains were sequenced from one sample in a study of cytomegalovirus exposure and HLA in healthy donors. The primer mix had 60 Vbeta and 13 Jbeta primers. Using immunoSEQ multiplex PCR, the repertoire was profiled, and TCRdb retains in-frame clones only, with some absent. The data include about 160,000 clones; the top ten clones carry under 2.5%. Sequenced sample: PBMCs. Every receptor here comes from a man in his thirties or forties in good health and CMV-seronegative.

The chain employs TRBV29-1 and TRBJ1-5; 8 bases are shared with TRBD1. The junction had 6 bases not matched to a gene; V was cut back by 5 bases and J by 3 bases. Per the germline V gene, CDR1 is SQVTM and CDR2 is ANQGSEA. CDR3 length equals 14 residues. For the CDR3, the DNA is TGCAGCGTTAGCCAGGACAGGGTCAATCAGCCCCAGCATTTT. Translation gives CSVSQDRVNQPQHF.

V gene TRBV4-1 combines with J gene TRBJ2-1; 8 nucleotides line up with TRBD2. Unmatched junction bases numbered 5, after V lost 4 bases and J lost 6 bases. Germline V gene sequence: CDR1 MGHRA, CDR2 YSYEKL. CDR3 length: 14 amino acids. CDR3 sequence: CASSLSGGTNEQFF. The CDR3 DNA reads TGCGCCAGCAGCCTCTCGGGGGGGACCAATGAGCAGTTCTTC.

CDR3 amino acids: CASIDPGNNEQFF. For the CDR3, the DNA is TGTGCCAGCATCGATCCCGGGAACAATGAGCAGTTCTTC. The V call is TRBV5-4, the J call TRBJ2-1; TRBD2 is a possible D gene (5 bases). Germline V gene lookup returns CDR1 SGHNT and CDR2 YYREEE (reference sequence). Trimming removed 6 bases at V and 5 bases at J, with 12 bases between. This CDR3 is 13 amino acids long.

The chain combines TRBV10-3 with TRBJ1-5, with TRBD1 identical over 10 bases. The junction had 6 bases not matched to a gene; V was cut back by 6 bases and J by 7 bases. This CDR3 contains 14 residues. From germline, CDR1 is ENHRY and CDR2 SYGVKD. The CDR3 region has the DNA TGTGCCATCAGGGATGGGACAGGGGACCAGCCCCAGCATTTT. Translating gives CAIRDGTGDQPQHF.

CDR3 sequence (DNA): TGTGCCAGCAGCCTAAGACAGGGCTCCTATGAGCAGTTCTTC. Translated, it gives CASSLRQGSYEQFF. The genes are TRBV7-9 and TRBJ2-1; the match to TRBD1 covers 7 bases. Unmatched junction bases numbered 9, after V lost 5 bases and J lost 8 bases. From germline, CDR1 is SEHNR and CDR2 FQNEAQ (reference sequence). CDR3 size: 14 residues.

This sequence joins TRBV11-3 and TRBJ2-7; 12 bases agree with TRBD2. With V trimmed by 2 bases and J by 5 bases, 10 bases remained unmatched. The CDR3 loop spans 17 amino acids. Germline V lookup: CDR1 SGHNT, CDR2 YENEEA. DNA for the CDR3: TGTGCCAGCAGCTTATATGAGACTAGCGGGGGCTCGCACGAGCAGTACTTC. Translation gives CASSLYETSGGSHEQYF.

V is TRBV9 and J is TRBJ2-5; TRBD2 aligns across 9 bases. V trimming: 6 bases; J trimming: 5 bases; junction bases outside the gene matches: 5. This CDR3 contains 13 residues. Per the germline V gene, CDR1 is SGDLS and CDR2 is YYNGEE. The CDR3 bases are TGTGCCAGCACCGGACTAGCGTGGGAGACCCAGTACTTC. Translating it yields CASTGLAWETQYF.

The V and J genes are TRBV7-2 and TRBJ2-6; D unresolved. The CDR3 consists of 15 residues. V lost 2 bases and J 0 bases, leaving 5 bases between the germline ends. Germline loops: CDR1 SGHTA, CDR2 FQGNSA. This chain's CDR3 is CASSLSFSGANVLTF. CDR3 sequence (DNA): TGTGCCAGCAGCTTAAGCTTCTCTGGGGCCAACGTCCTGACTTTC.

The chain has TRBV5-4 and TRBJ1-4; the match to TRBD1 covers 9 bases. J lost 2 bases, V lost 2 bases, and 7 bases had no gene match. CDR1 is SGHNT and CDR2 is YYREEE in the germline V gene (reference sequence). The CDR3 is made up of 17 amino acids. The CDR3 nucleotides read TGTGCCAGCAGCTTAAAAACTACAGGGGGCACTAATGAAAAACTGTTTTTT. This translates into CASSLKTTGGTNEKLFF.

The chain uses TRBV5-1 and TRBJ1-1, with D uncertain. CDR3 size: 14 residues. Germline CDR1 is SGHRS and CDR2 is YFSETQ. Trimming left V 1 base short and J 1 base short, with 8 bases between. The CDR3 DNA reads TGCGCCAGCAGCTTGACAGATTGGAACACTGAAGCTTTCTTT. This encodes CASSLTDWNTEAFF. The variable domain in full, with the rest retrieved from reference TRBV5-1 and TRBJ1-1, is KAGVTQTPRYLIKTRGQQVTLSCSPISGHRSVSWYQQTPGQGLQFLFEYFSETQRNKGNFPGRFSGRQFSNSRSEMNVSTLELGDSALYLCASSLTDWNTEAFFGQGTRLTVV.

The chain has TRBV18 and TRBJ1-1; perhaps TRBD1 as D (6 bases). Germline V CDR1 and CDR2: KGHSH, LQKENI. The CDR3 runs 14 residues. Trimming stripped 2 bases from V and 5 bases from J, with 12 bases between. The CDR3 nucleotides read TGTGCCAGCTCACCAGGGGGCGAAAGGACTGAAGCTTTCTTT. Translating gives CASSPGGERTEAFF.

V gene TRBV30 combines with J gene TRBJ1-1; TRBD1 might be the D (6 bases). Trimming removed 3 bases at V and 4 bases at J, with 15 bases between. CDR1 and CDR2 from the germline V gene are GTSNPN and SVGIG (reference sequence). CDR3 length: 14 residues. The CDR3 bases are TGTGCCTGGAGACTCTGGAGGGGGGGCACTGAAGCTTTCTTT. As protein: CAWRLWRGGTEAFF.

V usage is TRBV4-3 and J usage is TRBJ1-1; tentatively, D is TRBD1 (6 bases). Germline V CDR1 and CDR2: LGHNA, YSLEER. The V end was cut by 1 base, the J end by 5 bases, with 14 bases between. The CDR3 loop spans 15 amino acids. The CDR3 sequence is CASSQGAGELTEAFF. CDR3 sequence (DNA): TGCGCCAGCAGCCAAGGGGCAGGGGAATTAACTGAAGCTTTCTTT.

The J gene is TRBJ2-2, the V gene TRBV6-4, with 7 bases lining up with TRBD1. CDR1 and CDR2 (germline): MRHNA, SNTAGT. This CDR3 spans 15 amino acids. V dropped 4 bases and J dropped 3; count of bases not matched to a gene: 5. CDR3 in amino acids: CASSVGDRHTGELFF. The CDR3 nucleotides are TGTGCCAGCAGTGTAGGGGACAGACACACCGGGGAGCTGTTTTTT.

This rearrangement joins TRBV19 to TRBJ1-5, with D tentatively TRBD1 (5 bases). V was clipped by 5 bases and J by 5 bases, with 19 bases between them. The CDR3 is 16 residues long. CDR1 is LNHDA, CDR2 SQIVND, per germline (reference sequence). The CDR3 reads CASSPREGWSDQPQHF. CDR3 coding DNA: TGTGCCAGTAGTCCACGGGAGGGGTGGTCGGATCAGCCCCAGCATTTT.

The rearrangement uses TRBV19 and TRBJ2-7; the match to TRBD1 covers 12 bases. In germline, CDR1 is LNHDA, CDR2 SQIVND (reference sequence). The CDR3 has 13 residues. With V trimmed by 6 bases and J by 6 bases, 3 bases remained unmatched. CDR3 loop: CASRGQGAAEQYF. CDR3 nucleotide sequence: TGTGCCAGTAGGGGACAGGGGGCCGCCGAGCAGTACTTC.

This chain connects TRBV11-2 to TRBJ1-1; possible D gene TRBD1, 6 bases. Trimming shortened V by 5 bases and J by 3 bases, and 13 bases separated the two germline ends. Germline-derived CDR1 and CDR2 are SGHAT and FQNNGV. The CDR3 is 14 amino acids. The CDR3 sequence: CASSPGALYTEAFF. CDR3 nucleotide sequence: TGTGCCAGCAGCCCAGGGGCGTTGTACACTGAAGCTTTCTTT.

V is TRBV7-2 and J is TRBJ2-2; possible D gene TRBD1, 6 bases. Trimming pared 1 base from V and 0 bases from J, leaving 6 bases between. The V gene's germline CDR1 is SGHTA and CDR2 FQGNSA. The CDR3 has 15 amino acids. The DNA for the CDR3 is TGTGCCAGCAGCTTAGGGACAGCGAACACCGGGGAGCTGTTTTTT. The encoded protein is CASSLGTANTGELFF.

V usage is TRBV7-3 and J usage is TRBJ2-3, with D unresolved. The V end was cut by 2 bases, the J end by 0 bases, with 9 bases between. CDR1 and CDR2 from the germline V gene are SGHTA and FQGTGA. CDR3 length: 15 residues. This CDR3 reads CASSLQAFSTDTQYF. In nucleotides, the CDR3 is TGTGCCAGCAGCTTACAAGCGTTCAGCACAGATACGCAGTATTTT.

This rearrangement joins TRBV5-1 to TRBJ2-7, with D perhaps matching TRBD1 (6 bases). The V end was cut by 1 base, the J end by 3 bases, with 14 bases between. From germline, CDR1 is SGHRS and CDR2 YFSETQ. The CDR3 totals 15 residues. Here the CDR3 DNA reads TGCGCCAGCAGCTTGTCCGGGACACAAATCTACGAGCAGTACTTC. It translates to CASSLSGTQIYEQYF.

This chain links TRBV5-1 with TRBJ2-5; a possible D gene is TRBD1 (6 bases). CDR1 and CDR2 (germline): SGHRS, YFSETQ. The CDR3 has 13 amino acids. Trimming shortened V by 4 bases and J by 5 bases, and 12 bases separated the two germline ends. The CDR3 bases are TGCGCCAGCAGCGCCACAGGGCCGGAGACCCAGTACTTC. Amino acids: CASSATGPETQYF.